These 14 T cell receptor beta chains were sequenced from one sample in a study of Ad26.COV2.S vaccination and SARS-CoV-2 variants. Treatment given: roughly 20 received Ad26.COV2.S at low or high dose, single or two shots; about 5 received placebo; per-sample allocation not given. Collection of the samples took place on day 63 after the first injection of vaccine or placebo. The assay was immunoSEQ multiplex PCR, and TCRdb's table has in-frame clones only and misses some. The sample consists of 200,000 to 250,000 clones, approximately 88% of them appearing once. The sample in question was peripheral blood, obtained in a trial of Ad26.COV2.S vaccine versus placebo. The receptor set was obtained from a person between 18 and 65 years old who received the Ad26.COV2.S COVID-19 vaccine or a placebo.

The V and J genes are TRBV5-1 and TRBJ2-7, with 7 bases identical to TRBD1. The length of the CDR3 is 17 residues. The germline V gene encodes CDR1 SGHRS and CDR2 YFSETQ. With V trimmed by 0 bases and J by 0 bases, 9 bases remained unmatched. The DNA for the CDR3 is TGCGCCAGCAGCTTGGCCCGGACAGGCGGACCCTCCTACGAGCAGTACTTC. Translated, it gives CASSLARTGGPSYEQYF.

The chain carries TRBV4-1 and TRBJ2-3; D unclear. Germline V gives CDR1 MGHRA, CDR2 YSYEKL. V was clipped by 4 bases and J by 4 bases, with 15 bases between them. CDR3 length equals 15 residues. Written as DNA, the CDR3 is TGCGCCAGCAGCCTTGAACCCCGCTCCCCAGATACGCAGTATTTT. Translating it yields CASSLEPRSPDTQYF.

Only one count was recorded for this clone. V and J are TRBV28 and TRBJ2-7; the match to TRBD1 covers 11 bases. V lost 3 bases and J lost 2; bases outside the gene matches: 0. The CDR3 extends over 14 amino acids. CDR1 is MDHEN, CDR2 SYDVKM, per germline. This CDR3 is CASSLGQGAYEQYF. The CDR3 DNA reads TGTGCCAGCAGTTTGGGACAGGGGGCCTACGAGCAGTACTTC.

The CDR3 DNA reads TGTGCCAGCAGCGTAAGTGGTAGCGGGACCCAGTACTTC. It is translated as CASSVSGSGTQYF. The rearrangement joins TRBV9 to TRBJ2-5; a possible D gene is TRBD2 (6 bases). Trimming took off 1 base at V and 7 bases at J, with 11 bases between the two ends. The V gene's germline CDR1 is SGDLS and CDR2 YYNGEE. There are 13 residues in the CDR3. Supplemented by reference TRBV9 and TRBJ2-5, the full variable domain reads DSGVTQTPKHLITATGQRVTLRCSPRSGDLSVYWYQQSLDQGLQFLIQYYNGEERAKGNILERFSAQQFPDLHSELNLSSLELGDSALYFCASSVSGSGTQYFGPGTRLLVL.

Concerning this clone itself: It is unclear where the CDR3 begins or ends on the DNA, so no DNA is shown, and the CDR3 is as TCRdb lists it. The V gene is TRBV7-9, the J gene TRBJ1-1; TRBD1 was called by the table and not checked on the DNA. The CDR3 sequence runs 15 residues, both termini included. Germline V gene lookup returns CDR1 SEHNR and CDR2 FQNEAQ (reference sequence). Here the CDR3 reads CASSSEFGQGACPFF.

This clone was seen a single time. The genes are TRBV18 and TRBJ2-1; 7 bases are a match to TRBD2. The CDR3 contains 15 residues. The germline gives CDR1 KGHSH, CDR2 LQKENI. V shed 2 bases and J 9 bases; nucleotides not matched to a gene: 10. CDR3 bases: TGTGCCAGCTCACCAGGCGCTAGCGGTAGTGTTGAGCAGTTCTTC. Its protein product is CASSPGASGSVEQFF.

V and J are TRBV18 and TRBJ1-2, with 8 positions matching TRBD1. V lost 2 bases, J lost 7 bases, and 6 bases stayed unmatched. From germline, CDR1 is KGHSH and CDR2 LQKENI. This CDR3 comprises 14 residues. The CDR3 protein is CASSPLGTGPGYTF. Here the CDR3 DNA reads TGTGCCAGCTCACCATTGGGGACAGGTCCTGGCTACACCTTC.

The chain recombines TRBV29-1 with TRBJ1-1, with a possible D match to TRBD1 (5 bases). In germline, CDR1 is SQVTM, CDR2 ANQGSEA. Between the trimmed V and J ends, which lost 4 bases and 1 base, there was a span of 10 bases. The CDR3 extends over 13 amino acids. The CDR3 here is CSVVRGGNTEAFF. The CDR3 region has the DNA TGCAGCGTTGTAAGGGGCGGGAACACTGAAGCTTTCTTT.

This clone appeared a single time. J is TRBJ2-7 and V is TRBV6-5, with 13 bases identical to TRBD2. V dropped 6 bases and J dropped 5; count of bases not matched to a gene: 7. The CDR3 is made up of 15 amino acids. The germline V gene has CDR1 MNHEY and CDR2 SVGAGI. CDR3 residues: CASSRTGLAGNEQYF. In nucleotides, the CDR3 is TGTGCCAGCAGCCGAACGGGACTAGCGGGAAACGAGCAGTACTTC.

The rearrangement joins TRBV28 to TRBJ2-4; 7 bases line up with TRBD2. The CDR3 consists of 14 residues. J was trimmed by 3 bases and V by 6 bases; bases with no gene match: 5. Germline CDR1 and CDR2: MDHEN and SYDVKM. The CDR3: CASSSGGIKNIQYF. The CDR3, as DNA: TGTGCCAGCAGCTCCGGGGGGATCAAAAACATTCAGTACTTC.

CDR3: CASSPPRPPKLNTEAFF. CDR3 in DNA: TGTGCCAGCAGCCCCCCTCGCCCCCCCAAACTGAACACTGAAGCTTTCTTT. The V and J genes are TRBV7-9 and TRBJ1-1; D call uncertain. Germline V gene sequence: CDR1 SEHNR, CDR2 FQNEAQ (reference sequence). The CDR3 spans 17 residues. Trimming shortened V by 5 bases and J by 0 bases, and 19 bases separated the two germline ends.

V and J are TRBV7-8 and TRBJ2-2; D is perhaps TRBD1 (6 bases). Germline CDR1 SGHVS, CDR2 FQNEAQ. The CDR3 consists of 17 residues. V lost 4 bases to trimming and J lost 0 bases, with 15 bases between them. CDR3 protein: CASSYSPQGANTGELFF. The CDR3 DNA reads as TGTGCCAGCAGCTACTCCCCACAGGGAGCGAACACCGGGGAGCTGTTTTTT.

V gene TRBV7-8 combines with J gene TRBJ2-5; 10 nucleotides agree with TRBD2. With V trimmed by 5 bases and J by 4 bases, 13 bases remained unmatched. Germline CDR1 and CDR2: SGHVS and FQNEAQ. The length of the CDR3 is 17 residues. Written as DNA, the CDR3 is TGTGCCAGCAGCCCGGGTAGCGGGGGGCTCGGGTCAGAGACCCAGTACTTC. Amino acid sequence: CASSPGSGGLGSETQYF.

The rearrangement links TRBV6-6 to TRBJ2-7; D may be TRBD2 (5 bases). Germline CDR1 MNHNY, CDR2 SVGAGI (reference sequence). Between the trimmed V and J ends, which lost 2 bases and 7 bases, there was a span of 15 bases. The CDR3 contains 14 residues. The CDR3 loop is CASSYPGELREQYF. In DNA form, the CDR3 reads TGTGCCAGCAGTTACCCCGGGGAACTACGAGAGCAGTACTTC.